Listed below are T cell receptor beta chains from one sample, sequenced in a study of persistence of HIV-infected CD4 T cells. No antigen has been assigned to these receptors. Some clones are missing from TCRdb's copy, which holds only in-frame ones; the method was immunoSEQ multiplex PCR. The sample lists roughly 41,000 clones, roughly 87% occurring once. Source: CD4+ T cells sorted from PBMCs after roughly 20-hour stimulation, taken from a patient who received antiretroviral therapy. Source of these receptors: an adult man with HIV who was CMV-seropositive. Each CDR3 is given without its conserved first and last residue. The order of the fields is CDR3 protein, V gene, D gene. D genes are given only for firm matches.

CDR3: ASSYSSGIGYT
V: TRBV6-5
D: NA

CDR3: ASSYRLTGSYTEAF
V: TRBV6-5
D: TRBD1

CDR3: ASSPGGGTQPQH
V: TRBV7-2
D: TRBD1

CDR3: ASSLGTGENQPQH
V: TRBV7-8
D: TRBD1

CDR3: ASSLDRYGYT
V: TRBV7-9
D: TRBD1

CDR3: ASSQTGGLSQPQH
V: TRBV27
D: TRBD1

CDR3: SARVDQPQH
V: TRBV20-1
D: NA

CDR3: ASSYGQSEAF
V: TRBV5-1
D: NA

CDR3: ASSLGGSDSPLH
V: TRBV7-6
D: NA

CDR3: ASSPMSGEQF
V: TRBV18
D: NA

CDR3: ASSHGPVGDNSPLH
V: TRBV5-1
D: NA

CDR3: ASSTRELYEQY
V: TRBV6-5
D: NA

CDR3: ASSRMDADNEQF
V: TRBV18
D: NA

CDR3: ASGVRGDVGTVF
V: TRBV7-9
D: NA

CDR3: ASSPGVRGDRRYEQF
V: TRBV11-3
D: NA

CDR3: AWSTDRGNYGYT
V: TRBV30
D: TRBD1

CDR3: ASSLGRGGQPQH
V: TRBV7-8
D: NA

CDR3: ASSRVPGEQY
V: TRBV27
D: NA

CDR3: ASSQNRRNTEAF
V: TRBV14
D: NA

CDR3: ASSIGRANTGELF
V: TRBV19
D: TRBD2

CDR3: AIGSGTQRHTEAF
V: TRBV10-3
D: NA

CDR3: ASSLAGEEAF
V: TRBV5-4
D: NA

CDR3: ASTVYNEQY
V: TRBV2
D: NA

CDR3: ASSLSDLGGDYEQY
V: TRBV3-1/TRBV3-2
D: NA

CDR3: ASSFSGSSTDTQY
V: TRBV4-3
D: NA

CDR3: ASSEKLGETQY
V: TRBV25-1
D: NA

CDR3: ASSPGSVNSNQPQH
V: TRBV18
D: NA

CDR3: ASSFPGGFYEQY
V: TRBV5-6
D: NA

CDR3: ASSQGAGTARSGNTIY
V: TRBV4-1
D: TRBD1